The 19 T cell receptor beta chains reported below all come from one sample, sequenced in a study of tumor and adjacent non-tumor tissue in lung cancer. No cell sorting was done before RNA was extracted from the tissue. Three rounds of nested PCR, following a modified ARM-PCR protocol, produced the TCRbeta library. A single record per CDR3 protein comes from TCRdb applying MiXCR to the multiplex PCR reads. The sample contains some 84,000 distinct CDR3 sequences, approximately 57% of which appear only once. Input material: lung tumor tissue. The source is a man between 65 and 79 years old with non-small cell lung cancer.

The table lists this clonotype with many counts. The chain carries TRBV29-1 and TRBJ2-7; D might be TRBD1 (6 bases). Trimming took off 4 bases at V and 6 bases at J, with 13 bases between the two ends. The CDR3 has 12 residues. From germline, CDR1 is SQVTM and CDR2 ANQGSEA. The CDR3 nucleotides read TGCAGCGTTGGGACAGTCATGTCCGAGCAGTACTTC. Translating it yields CSVGTVMSEQYF.

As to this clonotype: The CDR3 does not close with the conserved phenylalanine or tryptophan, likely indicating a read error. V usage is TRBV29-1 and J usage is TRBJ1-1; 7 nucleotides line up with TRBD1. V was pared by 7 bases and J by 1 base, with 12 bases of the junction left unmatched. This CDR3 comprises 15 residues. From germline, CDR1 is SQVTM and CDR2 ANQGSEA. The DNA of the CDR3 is TGCAGCGCGCTAAACACGGGACAGCGGAACACTGAAGCTTTCTCT. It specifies CSALNTGQRNTEAFS.

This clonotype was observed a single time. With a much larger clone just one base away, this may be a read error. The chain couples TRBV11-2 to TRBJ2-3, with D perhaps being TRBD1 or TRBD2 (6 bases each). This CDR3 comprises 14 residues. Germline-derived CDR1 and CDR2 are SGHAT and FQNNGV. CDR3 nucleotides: TGTGCTAGCAGCTTTGGGGGGCACACAGATACGCCGTATTTT. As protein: CASSFGGHTDTPYF.

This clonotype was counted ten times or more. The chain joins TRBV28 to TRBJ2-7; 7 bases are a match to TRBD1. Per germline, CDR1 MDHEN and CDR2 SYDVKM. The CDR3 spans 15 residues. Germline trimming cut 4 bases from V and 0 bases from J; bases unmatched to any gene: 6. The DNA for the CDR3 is TGTGCCAGCAGTTCCCCTTGGACAGGCTCCTACGAGCAGTACTTC. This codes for CASSSPWTGSYEQYF. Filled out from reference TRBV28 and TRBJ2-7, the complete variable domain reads DVKVTQSSRYLVKRTGEKVFLECVQDMDHENMFWYRQDPGLGLRLIYFSYDVKMKEKGDIPEGYSVSREKKERFSLILESASTNQTSMYLCASSSPWTGSYEQYFGPGTRLTVT.

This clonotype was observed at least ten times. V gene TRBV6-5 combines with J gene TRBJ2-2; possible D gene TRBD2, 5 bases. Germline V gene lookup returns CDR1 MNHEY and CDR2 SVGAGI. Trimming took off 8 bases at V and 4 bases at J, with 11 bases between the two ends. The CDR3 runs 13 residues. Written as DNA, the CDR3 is TGTGCCAGCCAGGACTGGGGCACCGGGGAGCTGTTTTTT. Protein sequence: CASQDWGTGELFF.

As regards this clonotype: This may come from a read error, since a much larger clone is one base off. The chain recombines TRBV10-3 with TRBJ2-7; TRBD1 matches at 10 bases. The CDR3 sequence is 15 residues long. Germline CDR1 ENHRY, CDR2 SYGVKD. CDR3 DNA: TGTACCATCAGTGAAATGGGACAGGGGTTATACGAGCAGTACTTC. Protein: CTISEMGQGLYEQYF.

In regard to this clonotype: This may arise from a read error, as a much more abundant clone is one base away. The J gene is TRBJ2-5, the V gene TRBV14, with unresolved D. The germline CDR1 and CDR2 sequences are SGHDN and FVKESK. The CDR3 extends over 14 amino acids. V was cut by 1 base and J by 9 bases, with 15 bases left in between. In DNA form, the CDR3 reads TGTGCCAGCAGCCAAGGGGTAGTGTCGAGATCCCAGTACTTC. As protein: CASSQGVVSRSQYF.

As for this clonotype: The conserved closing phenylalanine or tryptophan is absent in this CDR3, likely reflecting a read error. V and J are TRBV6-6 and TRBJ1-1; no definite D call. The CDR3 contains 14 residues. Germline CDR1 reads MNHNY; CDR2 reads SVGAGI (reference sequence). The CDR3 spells CAGSPGSKRAEAFI. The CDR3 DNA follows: TGTGCCGGCAGTCCCGGTAGTAAGAGGGCTGAAGCTTTCATT.

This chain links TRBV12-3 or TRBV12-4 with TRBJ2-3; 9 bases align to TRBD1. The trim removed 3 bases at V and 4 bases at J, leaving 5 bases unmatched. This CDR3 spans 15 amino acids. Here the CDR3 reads CASSFEGQGADTQYF. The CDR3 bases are TGTGCCAGCAGTTTTGAGGGACAGGGAGCAGATACGCAGTATTTT.

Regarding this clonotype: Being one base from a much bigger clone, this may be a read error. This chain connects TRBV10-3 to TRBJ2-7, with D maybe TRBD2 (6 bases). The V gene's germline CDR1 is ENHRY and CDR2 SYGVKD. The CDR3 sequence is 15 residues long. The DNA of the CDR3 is TGTACCATCAGTGAGGTCGGCGGGGCCCGGGGGGAGCAGTACTTC. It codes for CTISEVGGARGEQYF.

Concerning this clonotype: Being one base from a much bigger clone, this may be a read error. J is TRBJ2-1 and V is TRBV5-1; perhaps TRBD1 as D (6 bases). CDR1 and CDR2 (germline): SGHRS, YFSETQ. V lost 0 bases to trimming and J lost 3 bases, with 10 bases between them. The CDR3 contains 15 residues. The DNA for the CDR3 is TGCGCCAGCAGCTTGGAGACAGGCCTCTACAATGAGCAGTTCTTC. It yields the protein CASSLETGLYNEQFF.

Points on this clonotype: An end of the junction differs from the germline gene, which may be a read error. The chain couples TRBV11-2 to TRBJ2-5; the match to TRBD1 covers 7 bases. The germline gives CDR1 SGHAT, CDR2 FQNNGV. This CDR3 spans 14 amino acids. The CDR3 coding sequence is TGTGCCAGCAGCGTGACAGGGAGCGCGATCACCCAATACTTC. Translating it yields CASSVTGSAITQYF.

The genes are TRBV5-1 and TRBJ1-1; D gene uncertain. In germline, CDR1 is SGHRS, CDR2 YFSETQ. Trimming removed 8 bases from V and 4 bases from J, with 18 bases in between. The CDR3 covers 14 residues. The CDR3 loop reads CASWEIGRGTEAFF. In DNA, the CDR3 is TGCGCCAGTTGGGAAATCGGGCGGGGCACTGAAGCTTTCTTT.

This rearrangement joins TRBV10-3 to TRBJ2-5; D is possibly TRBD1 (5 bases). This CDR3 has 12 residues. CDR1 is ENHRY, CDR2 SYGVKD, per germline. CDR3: CTTSQGSETQYF. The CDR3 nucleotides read TGTACCACGAGTCAGGGATCGGAGACCCAGTACTTC.

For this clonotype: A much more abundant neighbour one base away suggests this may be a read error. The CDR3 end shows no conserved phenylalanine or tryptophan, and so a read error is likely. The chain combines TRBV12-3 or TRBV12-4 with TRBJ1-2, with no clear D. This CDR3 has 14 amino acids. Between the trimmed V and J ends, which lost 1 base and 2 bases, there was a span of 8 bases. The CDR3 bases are TGTGCCAGCAGTTTAGTTGCAGGCAACTATGGCTACACCATC. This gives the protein CASSLVAGNYGYTI.

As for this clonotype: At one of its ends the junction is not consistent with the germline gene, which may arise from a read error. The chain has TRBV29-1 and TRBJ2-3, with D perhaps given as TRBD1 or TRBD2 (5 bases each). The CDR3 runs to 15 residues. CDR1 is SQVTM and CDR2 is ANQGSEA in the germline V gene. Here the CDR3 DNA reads TGCAGTTTCAAAGCGACCGTGGGACCAACAGATATGCAGTATTTT. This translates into CSFKATVGPTDMQYF.

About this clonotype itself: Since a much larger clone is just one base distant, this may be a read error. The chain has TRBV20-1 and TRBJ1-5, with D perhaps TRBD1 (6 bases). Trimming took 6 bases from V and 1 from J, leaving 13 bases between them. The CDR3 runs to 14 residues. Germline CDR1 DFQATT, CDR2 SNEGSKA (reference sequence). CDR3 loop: CSAAQTGSNQPQHF. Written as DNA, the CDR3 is TGCAGTGCCGCACAAACAGGGAGCAATCAGCCCCAGCATTTT.

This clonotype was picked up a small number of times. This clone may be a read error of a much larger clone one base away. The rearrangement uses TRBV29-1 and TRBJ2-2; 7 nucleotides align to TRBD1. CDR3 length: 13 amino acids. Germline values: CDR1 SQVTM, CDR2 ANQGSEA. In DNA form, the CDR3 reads TGCGGCGTTGGCGAGGGGGCCCCCGGGGAGCTGTTTTTT. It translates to CGVGEGAPGELFF.

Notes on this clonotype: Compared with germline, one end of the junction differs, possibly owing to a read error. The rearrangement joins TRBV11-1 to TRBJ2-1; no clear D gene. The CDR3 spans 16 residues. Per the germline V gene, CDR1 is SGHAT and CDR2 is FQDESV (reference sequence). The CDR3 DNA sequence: TGTGCCAGCAGCTTAGTTACCCCCCGCTCCTACAATGAGCAATTCTTC. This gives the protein CASSLVTPRSYNEQFF. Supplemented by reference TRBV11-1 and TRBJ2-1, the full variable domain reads EAEVAQSPRYKITEKSQAVAFWCDPISGHATLYWYRQILGQGPELLVQFQDESVVDDSQLPKDRFSAERLKGVDSTLKIQPAELGDSAMYLCASSLVTPRSYNEQFFGPGTRLTVL.